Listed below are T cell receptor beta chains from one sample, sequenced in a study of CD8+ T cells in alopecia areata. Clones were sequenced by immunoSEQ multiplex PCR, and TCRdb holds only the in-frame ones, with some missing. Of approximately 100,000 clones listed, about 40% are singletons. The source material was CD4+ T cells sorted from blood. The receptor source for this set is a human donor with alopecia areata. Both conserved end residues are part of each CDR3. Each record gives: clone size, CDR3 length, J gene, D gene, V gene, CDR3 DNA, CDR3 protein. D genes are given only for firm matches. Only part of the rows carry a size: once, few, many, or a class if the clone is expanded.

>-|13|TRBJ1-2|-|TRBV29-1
TGCAGCGTGGGGGCGGCCGCTAACTATGGCTACACCTTC
CSVGAAANYGYTF
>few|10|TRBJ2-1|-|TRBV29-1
TGCAGCGTTGGTACTGATGAGCAGTTCTTC
CSVGTDEQFF
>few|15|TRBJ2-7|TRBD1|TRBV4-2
TGTGCCAGCAGCAAATCCGGGACAGGGGGACACGAGCAGTACTTC
CASSKSGTGGHEQYF
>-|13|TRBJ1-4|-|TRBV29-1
TGCAGCGTTCTGAGCGGCGTACGGGAAAAACTGTTTTTT
CSVLSGVREKLFF
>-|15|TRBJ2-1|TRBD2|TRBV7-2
TGTGCCAGCAGCTTAACGGGAGGGCCGTTCAATGAGCAGTTCTTC
CASSLTGGPFNEQFF
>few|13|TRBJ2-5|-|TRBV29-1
TGCAGCGTTGCGATCGGGGCGGGAGAGACCCAGTACTTC
CSVAIGAGETQYF
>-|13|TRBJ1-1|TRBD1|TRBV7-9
TGTGCCAGCAGCCCGGACAGGAGGACTGAAGCTTTCTTT
CASSPDRRTEAFF
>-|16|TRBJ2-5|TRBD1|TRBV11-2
TGTGCCAGCAGCTTAGGGTCGACAGGGGGACGGGAGACCCAGTACTTC
CASSLGSTGGRETQYF
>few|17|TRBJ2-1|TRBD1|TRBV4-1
TGCGCCAGCAGCCAAGTCCTCAGGGGGCCCTCCTACAATGAGCAGTTCTTC
CASSQVLRGPSYNEQFF
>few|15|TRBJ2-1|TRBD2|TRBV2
TGTGCCAGCAGTGAAGGTACTAGCGGGAGCGCTGAGCAGTTCTTC
CASSEGTSGSAEQFF
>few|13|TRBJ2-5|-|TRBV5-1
TGCGCCAGCAGCCCTGGTCGGCAAGAGACCCAGTACTTC
CASSPGRQETQYF
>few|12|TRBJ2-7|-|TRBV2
TGTGCCAGCGGAGGGGGCGCGTACGAGCAGTACTTC
CASGGGAYEQYF
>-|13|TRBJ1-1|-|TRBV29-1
TGCACCGTAAGGAGGCCGTTGAACACTGAAGCTTTCTTT
CTVRRPLNTEAFF
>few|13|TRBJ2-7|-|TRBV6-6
TGTGCCAGCGCCGGGACGGAAGACTACGAGCAGTACTTC
CASAGTEDYEQYF
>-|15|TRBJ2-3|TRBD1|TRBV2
TGTGCCAGCAGTAGGGACAGGGGAGGTACAGATACGCAGTATTTT
CASSRDRGGTDTQYF
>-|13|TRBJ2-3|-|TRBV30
TGTGCCTGGAGTCAGACCCGCACAGATACGCAGTATTTT
CAWSQTRTDTQYF
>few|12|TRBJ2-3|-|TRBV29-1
TGCAGCCTCCAGGAGAACACAGATACGCAGTATTTT
CSLQENTDTQYF
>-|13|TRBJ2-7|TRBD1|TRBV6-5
TGTGCCAGTAGGGACAGGGTAATCAACGAGCAGTACTTC
CASRDRVINEQYF
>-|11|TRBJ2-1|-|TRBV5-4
TGTGCCAGCAGCTCCCACAATGAGCAGTTCTTC
CASSSHNEQFF
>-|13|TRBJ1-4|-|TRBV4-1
TGCGCCAGCAGCCTACAGGTCCGCGAAAAACTGTTTTTT
CASSLQVREKLFF
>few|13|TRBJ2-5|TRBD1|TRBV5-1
TGCGCCAGCAGTCGAACAGGGGGGAGAGAGCAGTACTTC
CASSRTGGREQYF
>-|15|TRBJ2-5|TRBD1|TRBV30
TGTGCTTACGACCTTACAGGGGGCTTAGGAGAGACCCAGTACTTC
CAYDLTGGLGETQYF
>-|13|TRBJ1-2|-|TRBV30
TGTGCCTGGAGTCTTCAAGGATCCTATGGCTACACCTTC
CAWSLQGSYGYTF
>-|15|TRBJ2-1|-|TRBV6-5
TGTGCCAGCAGTTACTCGGAGGATCAGGGTCATGAGCAGTTCTTC
CASSYSEDQGHEQFF
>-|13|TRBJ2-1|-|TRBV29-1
TGCAGCGTTAGGATTAGCGAGGGGTTTGGGCAGTTCTTC
CSVRISEGFGQFF
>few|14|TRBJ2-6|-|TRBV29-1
TGCAGCGTCGCATCTCGTTCCGGGGCCAACGTCCTGACTTTC
CSVASRSGANVLTF
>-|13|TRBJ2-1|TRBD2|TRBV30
TGTGCCTGGAGTTCTAGCGGGAGTGGGGAGCAGTTCTTC
CAWSSSGSGEQFF
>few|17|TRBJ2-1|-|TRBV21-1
TGTGCCAGCAGCAAAAGCCAGACTAGCGGGAGGGCCAATGAGCAGTTCTTC
CASSKSQTSGRANEQFF
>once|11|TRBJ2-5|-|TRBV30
TGTGCCTGGGGACAGCAAGAGACCCAGTACTTC
CAWGQQETQYF
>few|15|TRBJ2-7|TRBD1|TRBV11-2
TGTGCCAGCAGCCTCGGACAGGGATGGAACTACGAGCAGTACTTC
CASSLGQGWNYEQYF
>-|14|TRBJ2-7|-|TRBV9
TGTGCCAGCAGCTCCGGCGGGGTTCCCTACGAGCAGTACTTC
CASSSGGVPYEQYF
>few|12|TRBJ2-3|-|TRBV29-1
TGCAGCGTTGAGGGGCGGGGAGATACGCAGTATTTT
CSVEGRGDTQYF
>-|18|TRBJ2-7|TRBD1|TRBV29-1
TGCAGCGCTATGAATAGGACAGGCCCTCGATCCCAGTTCTACGAGCAGTACTTC
CSAMNRTGPRSQFYEQYF
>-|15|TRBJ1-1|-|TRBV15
TGTGCCACCAGGGAACGAGGGGCGATGAACACTGAAGCTTTCTTT
CATRERGAMNTEAFF
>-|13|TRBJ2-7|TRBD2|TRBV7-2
TGTGCCAGCAGCTTCGGAGGGAGGGACGAGCAGTACTTC
CASSFGGRDEQYF
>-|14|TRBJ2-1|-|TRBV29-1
TGCAGCGTTGATTCTGGGGTCTCCTACAATGAGCAGTTCTTC
CSVDSGVSYNEQFF
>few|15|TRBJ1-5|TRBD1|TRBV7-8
TGTGCCAGCAGCTTAGTACAGACAGGGAATCAGCCCCAGCATTTT
CASSLVQTGNQPQHF
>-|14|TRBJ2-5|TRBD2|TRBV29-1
TGCAGCGCCGCGGGAGGGAGGTACCAAGAGACCCAGTACTTC
CSAAGGRYQETQYF
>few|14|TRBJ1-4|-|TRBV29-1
TGCAGCGCCCGAAGGGCAGGGCTAAATGAAAAACTGTTTTTT
CSARRAGLNEKLFF
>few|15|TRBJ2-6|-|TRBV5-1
TGCGCCAGCAGCCCTCAGGGGTCCGGGGCCAACGTCCTGACTTTC
CASSPQGSGANVLTF
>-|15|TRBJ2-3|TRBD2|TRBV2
TGTGCCAGCAGTGCCGGGACTAGTATAACAGATACGCAGTATTTT
CASSAGTSITDTQYF
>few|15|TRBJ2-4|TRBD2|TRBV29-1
TGCAGCGTTAGACTAGCGGGAAGGATAGGGAACATTCAGTACTTC
CSVRLAGRIGNIQYF
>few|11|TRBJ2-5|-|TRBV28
TGTGCCGCCTCGGGGCAAGAGACCCAGTACTTC
CAASGQETQYF
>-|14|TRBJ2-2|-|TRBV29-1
TGCAGCGTTGATAGGGTTCCGAACACCGGGGAGCTGTTTTTT
CSVDRVPNTGELFF
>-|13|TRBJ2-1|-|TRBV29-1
TGCAGCGTGGGGGAGGGGGGGGACGATGAGCAGTTCTTC
CSVGEGGDDEQFF
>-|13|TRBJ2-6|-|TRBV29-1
TGCAGCGTTACAGGTTCTGGGGCCAACGTCCTGACTTTC
CSVTGSGANVLTF
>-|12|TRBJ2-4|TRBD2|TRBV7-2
TGTGCCAGCAGCTTAGCAGCGGGAGATCAGTACTTC
CASSLAAGDQYF
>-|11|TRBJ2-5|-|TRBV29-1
TGCAGCGTTGAACTAATCGGGACCCAGTACTTC
CSVELIGTQYF
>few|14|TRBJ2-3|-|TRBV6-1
TGTGCCAGCAGTGGCTCCCAGGGGACAGATACGCAGTATTTT
CASSGSQGTDTQYF
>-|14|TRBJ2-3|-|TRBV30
TGTGCCTGGAGCGCCGGGCCTAGCACAGATACGCAGTATTTT
CAWSAGPSTDTQYF
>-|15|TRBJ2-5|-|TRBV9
TGTGCCAGCAGCGTAGCGTCGGGGAGTCAAGAGACCCAGTACTTC
CASSVASGSQETQYF
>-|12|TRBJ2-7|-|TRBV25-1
TGTGCCAGCAGTGGCGACTCCCTTAAGCAGTACTTC
CASSGDSLKQYF
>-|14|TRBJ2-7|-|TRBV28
TGTGCCATAAGCCAGGGAACCCCGTCCTACGAGCAGTACTTC
CAISQGTPSYEQYF
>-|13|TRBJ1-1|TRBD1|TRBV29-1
TGCAGCGCAAAGGGACAGGGAATTACTGAAGCTTTCTTT
CSAKGQGITEAFF
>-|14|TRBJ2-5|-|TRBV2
TGTGCCAGCAGTGAAGCGTCCCGACTGGAGACCCAGTACTTC
CASSEASRLETQYF
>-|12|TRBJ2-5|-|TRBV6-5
TGTGCCAGCAGTTATTCTCCGGAGACCCAGTACTTC
CASSYSPETQYF
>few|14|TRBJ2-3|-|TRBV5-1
TGCGCCAGTCAAGCAGGGCTCCTCACAGATACGCAGTATTTT
CASQAGLLTDTQYF
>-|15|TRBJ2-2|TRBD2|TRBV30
TGTGCCTGGAGTGTATGGCGGGGGACTACCGGGGAGCTGTTTTTT
CAWSVWRGTTGELFF